What follows are 28 T cell receptor beta chains derived from one specimen sequenced in a study of blood T cell repertoires in COVID-19. The method was immunoSEQ multiplex PCR; TCRdb's version includes in-frame clones alone and lacks a portion of them. The data contain approximately 500,000 clones, about 91% of them singletons. Sequencing was performed on peripheral blood. Receptors were obtained from a man aged 18-30 years with COVID-19, enrolled during active disease.

This chain joins TRBV15 and TRBJ2-5; D might be TRBD1 (5 bases). Germline values: CDR1 LNHNV, CDR2 YYDKDF (reference sequence). Between the trimmed V and J ends, which lost 0 bases and 6 bases, there was a span of 14 bases. The CDR3 runs 15 residues. Here the CDR3 reads CATSRDPGLKKTQYF. DNA for the CDR3: TGTGCCACCAGCAGAGATCCAGGGCTCAAGAAGACCCAGTACTTC.

The rearrangement joins TRBV4-1 to TRBJ2-7, with D tentatively TRBD2 (6 bases). Trimming removed 0 bases at V and 0 bases at J, with 27 bases between. This CDR3 region has 21 residues. The germline V gene encodes CDR1 MGHRA and CDR2 YSYEKL. CDR3 in DNA: TGCGCCAGCAGCCAAGAACCCCGGGTCTGGACCGGGACTTATCACTCCTACGAGCAGTACTTC. Protein product: CASSQEPRVWTGTYHSYEQYF.

The rearrangement uses TRBV4-1 and TRBJ1-1; D perhaps matches TRBD1 (5 bases). The V gene lost 6 bases and the J gene lost 5 bases, with 19 bases spanning the gap. The CDR3 length is 15 residues. Germline values: CDR1 MGHRA, CDR2 YSYEKL. CDR3 amino acids: CASSPKQVEETEAFF. For the CDR3, the DNA is TGCGCCAGCAGTCCGAAACAGGTCGAGGAGACTGAAGCTTTCTTT.

This rearrangement joins TRBV9 to TRBJ2-2; D ambiguous. Between the trimmed V and J ends, which lost 0 bases and 2 bases, there was a span of 11 bases. Germline V gives CDR1 SGDLS, CDR2 YYNGEE. The CDR3 runs to 16 residues. The CDR3 DNA sequence: TGTGCCAGCAGCGTAGAGCCGACACACAACACCGGGGAGCTGTTTTTT. It specifies CASSVEPTHNTGELFF.

V gene TRBV6-5 combines with J gene TRBJ2-7; D gene unclear. The germline V gene has CDR1 MNHEY and CDR2 SVGAGI. Trimming removed 5 bases at V and 2 bases at J, with 16 bases between. This CDR3 spans 15 amino acids. The CDR3 bases are TGTGCCAGCAGTACCAATCACCTCGAGCCCTACGAGCAGTACTTC. Protein sequence: CASSTNHLEPYEQYF.

As regards this clone: The same CDR3 arises from other DNA sequences in this sample as well. J is TRBJ2-7 and V is TRBV4-1; D gene ambiguous. CDR3 size: 13 residues. Looked up from germline, CDR1 is MGHRA and CDR2 is YSYEKL. V lost 0 bases, J lost 0 bases, and 3 bases lay in between. The CDR3 region is CASSQDLSYEQYF. Here the CDR3 DNA reads TGCGCCAGCAGCCAAGATCTCTCCTACGAGCAGTACTTC.

In its sample, this clone was seen once. The chain carries TRBV24-1 and TRBJ2-5, with 16 bases fitting TRBD2. J gave up 4 bases and V 0 bases, and 4 bases lay outside the gene matches. The CDR3 is 18 residues long. Germline lookup yields CDR1 KGHDR and CDR2 SFDVKD. The CDR3 loop reads CATSDLPGTSGRGETQYF. The CDR3 bases are TGTGCCACCAGTGATTTGCCCGGGACTAGCGGGAGGGGAGAGACCCAGTACTTC.

This clone was seen a single time. The chain recombines TRBV4-2 with TRBJ2-7; 7 bases match TRBD1. The germline V gene has CDR1 LGHNA and CDR2 YNFKEQ. V lost 4 bases, J lost 3 bases, and 9 bases stayed unmatched. The CDR3 covers 15 residues. DNA of the CDR3: TGTGCCAGCAGCCGCTCCGGACAGGACTTCTACGAGCAGTACTTC. Its protein product is CASSRSGQDFYEQYF.

This clone was counted once. The rearrangement joins TRBV7-2 to TRBJ2-3; 14 nucleotides agree with TRBD2. Germline values: CDR1 SGHTA, CDR2 FQGNSA. The CDR3 contains 15 residues. The V segment lost 5 bases and the J segment 6 bases; nucleotides outside the gene matches: 4. CDR3 amino acids: CASSLGLAGADTQYF. For the CDR3, the DNA is TGTGCCAGCAGCCTGGGACTAGCGGGAGCCGATACGCAGTATTTT.

This sequence joins TRBV7-9 and TRBJ2-7; 8 bases match TRBD1. The CDR3 has 15 amino acids. Germline assignment: CDR1 SEHNR and CDR2 FQNEAQ (reference sequence). V shed 6 bases, J shed 4 bases, and the junction held 11 bases outside the gene matches. The DNA for the CDR3 is TGTGCCAGCAGTCTCGGACAGGGAGTTCTTTACGAGCAGTACTTC. It translates to CASSLGQGVLYEQYF.

V and J are TRBV7-9 and TRBJ2-1; TRBD2 matches at 8 bases. The CDR3 is 16 residues long. In germline, CDR1 is SEHNR, CDR2 FQNEAQ (reference sequence). The V and J ends lost 5 bases and 7 bases, in that order; junction bases with no gene match: 13. Written as DNA, the CDR3 is TGTGCCAGCAGCCCTGTCCTGGCGGGGGGTTTAAATGAGCAGTTCTTC. It encodes CASSPVLAGGLNEQFF.

The chain carries TRBV24-1 and TRBJ2-1; the match to TRBD2 covers 12 bases. Germline V gives CDR1 KGHDR, CDR2 SFDVKD. This CDR3 contains 17 residues. V shed 2 bases, J shed 5 bases, and the junction held 6 bases outside the gene matches. CDR3 bases: TGTGCCACCAGTGATTCGGGGACTAGCGGGCCTAACAATGAGCAGTTCTTC. This sequence encodes CATSDSGTSGPNNEQFF.

Details on this clone: Other DNA sequences in the same sample also yield this CDR3. V gene TRBV6-5 combines with J gene TRBJ2-1; TRBD1 matches 10 bases. From germline, CDR1 is MNHEY and CDR2 SVGAGI. Losses at the gene ends were 6 bases for V and 7 bases for J; bases not matched to a gene: 6. This CDR3 has 14 residues. The CDR3 sequence: CASSPGQGRNEQFF. The DNA for the CDR3 is TGTGCCAGCAGCCCGGGACAGGGGAGGAATGAGCAGTTCTTC.

J is TRBJ2-7 and V is TRBV7-9, with 10 bases aligning to TRBD2. The CDR3 is made up of 16 amino acids. In germline, CDR1 is SEHNR, CDR2 FQNEAQ (reference sequence). Trimming removed 2 bases from V and 4 bases from J; junction bases left unmatched: 8. This CDR3 is CASSLTSGTSAYEQYF. DNA for the CDR3: TGTGCCAGCAGCTTAACGAGTGGGACTAGCGCTTACGAGCAGTACTTC.

The V gene is TRBV3-1 (or the pseudogene TRBV3-2), the J gene TRBJ2-5; TRBD2 agrees at 13 bases. Per germline, CDR1 LGHDT and CDR2 YNNKEL (reference sequence). The CDR3 covers 18 residues. V was clipped by 4 bases and J by 3 bases; unmatched bases: 11. The CDR3 DNA sequence: TGTGCCAGCAGCCGGTCACTAGCGGGAGGGCCCTCGAAAGAGACCCAGTACTTC. This codes for CASSRSLAGGPSKETQYF.

This chain connects TRBV9 to TRBJ1-5; weak D call: TRBD1 (6 bases). Germline CDR1 is SGDLS and CDR2 is YYNGEE. Trimming pared 4 bases from V and 3 bases from J, leaving 8 bases between. The CDR3 covers 13 residues. The CDR3 region has the DNA TGTGCCAGCAGCCCAGGGGACAATCAGCCCCAGCATTTT. Encoded protein: CASSPGDNQPQHF.

This chain uses TRBV7-2 with TRBJ2-2, with 10 bases lining up with TRBD2. The V gene end was trimmed by 1 base and the J gene end by 1 base; junction bases not matched to a gene: 0. Germline lookup yields CDR1 SGHTA and CDR2 FQGNSA. CDR3 size: 16 residues. CDR3 nucleotides: TGTGCCAGCAGCTTAGTAGCGGGAGGGAACACCGGGGAGCTGTTTTTT. It codes for CASSLVAGGNTGELFF.

The V and J genes are TRBV27 and TRBJ1-5; D is unclear. Trimming cost V 5 bases and J 5 bases, with 13 bases left between them. There are 14 residues in the CDR3. Germline CDR1 and CDR2: MNHEY and SMNVEV (reference sequence). DNA for the CDR3: TGTGCCAGCAGTATTATCAGAGGCGATCAGCCCCAGCATTTT. Translation: CASSIIRGDQPQHF.

The chain joins TRBV11-3 to TRBJ1-6, with 9 bases fitting TRBD1. Trimming removed 7 bases from V and 7 bases from J; junction bases left unmatched: 17. Looked up from germline, CDR1 is SGHNT and CDR2 is YENEEA. The CDR3 loop spans 18 amino acids. CDR3 in amino acids: CASTLRVRDRDRNSPLHF. The CDR3 DNA is TGTGCCAGCACCCTGAGGGTCCGGGACAGGGACAGAAATTCACCCCTCCACTTT.

The chain links TRBV29-1 to TRBJ2-2; 7 bases line up with TRBD2. Germline CDR1 reads SQVTM; CDR2 reads ANQGSEA. The CDR3 contains 12 residues. V shed 4 bases, J shed 8 bases, and the junction held 4 bases outside the gene matches. The CDR3 is CSVVRGRGELFF. The CDR3, as DNA: TGCAGCGTTGTGCGGGGGAGGGGGGAGCTGTTTTTT.

The chain carries TRBV5-1 and TRBJ2-5; 10 bases map to TRBD2. The V segment lost 0 bases and the J segment 10 bases; nucleotides outside the gene matches: 6. In germline, CDR1 is SGHRS, CDR2 YFSETQ. This CDR3 has 14 amino acids. The CDR3 spells CASSLGLAGVDQYF. For the CDR3, the DNA is TGCGCCAGCAGCTTGGGCCTAGCGGGGGTAGACCAGTACTTC.

This chain joins TRBV6-5 and TRBJ2-3; TRBD2 aligns across 8 bases. The CDR3 runs to 14 residues. V trimming: 5 bases; J trimming: 6 bases; junction bases outside the gene matches: 7. Germline V gene lookup returns CDR1 MNHEY and CDR2 SVGAGI. The CDR3 loop is CASSTGTRGDTQYF. The CDR3 DNA follows: TGTGCCAGCAGTACTGGGACTAGAGGGGATACGCAGTATTTT.

The rearrangement links TRBV9 to TRBJ1-1, with 9 bases identical to TRBD1. CDR3 length: 15 amino acids. CDR1 is SGDLS, CDR2 YYNGEE, per germline. The trim removed 4 bases at V and 4 bases at J, leaving 8 bases unmatched. The CDR3 DNA is TGTGCCAGCAGCTCATACAGGGGGCGGGGCACTGAAGCTTTCTTT. It codes for CASSSYRGRGTEAFF.

V and J are TRBV19 and TRBJ1-1; D is possibly TRBD1 (5 bases). The ends were cut back, 4 bases at V and 2 bases at J, with 14 bases in the middle. Germline CDR1 and CDR2: LNHDA and SQIVND (reference sequence). This CDR3 comprises 15 residues. For the CDR3, the DNA is TGTGCCAGTAGTACTATCCTACAGGCAAACACTGAAGCTTTCTTT. As protein: CASSTILQANTEAFF.

V gene TRBV4-1 combines with J gene TRBJ1-1; D call uncertain. CDR1 and CDR2 (germline): MGHRA, YSYEKL. This CDR3 spans 14 amino acids. V shed 4 bases and J shed 8 bases, with 17 bases lying between them. The chain's CDR3 is CASSRGVNSLEAFF. CDR3 DNA sequence: TGCGCCAGCAGCCGGGGAGTGAACTCACTCGAAGCTTTCTTT.

Concerning this clone: A junction end diverges from the germline sequence, so it may reflect a read error. The gene calls are TRBV11-3 and TRBJ1-3, with D maybe TRBD1 (5 bases). CDR1 and CDR2 (germline): SGHNT, YENEEA. The CDR3 runs to 12 residues. CDR3 loop: CASSLDPHRLEF. The CDR3 DNA reads TGTGCCAGCAGCTTAGATCCGCACAGGCTGGAATTT.

This sequence joins TRBV6-2 or TRBV6-3 and TRBJ1-1; no clear D. Germline V gene lookup returns CDR1 MNHEY and CDR2 SVGEGT. This CDR3 spans 15 amino acids. The V end lost 5 bases, the J end lost 7 bases, and 20 bases lay between the germline ends. CDR3 region: CASSDQFRVVHEAFF. Written as DNA, the CDR3 is TGTGCCAGCAGTGACCAGTTTCGGGTGGTCCATGAAGCTTTCTTT.

V and J are TRBV18 and TRBJ2-4; 7 bases align to TRBD2. Trimming at V came to 4 bases and at J to 3 bases, leaving 9 bases not matched to a gene. CDR1 is KGHSH and CDR2 is LQKENI in the germline V gene. The CDR3 has 16 residues. CDR3 in DNA: TGTGCCAGCTCACGCACCACTAGCGACGGCAAAAACATTCAGTACTTC. It translates to CASSRTTSDGKNIQYF.